This T cell receptor beta chain was obtained from a study of cytotoxic CD8 clonotypes in ibrutinib-treated CLL. Findings of the study overall: The study found clonality rose at ibrutinib response, then fell toward baseline at progression. On treatment, the uncommon public clonotypes contracted or remained stable.

With sequencing, the targeted depth ranged from 1 in 200,000 to 1 in 1 million T cells. The method was immunoSEQ multiplex PCR; TCRdb's version includes in-frame clones alone and lacks a portion of them. The profile covers about 160,000 clones, with approximately 80% appearing a single time and 4.6% taken by the ten largest. Germline lookup yields CDR1 SGHRS and CDR2 YFSETQ. Trimming shortened V by 3 bases and J by 1 base, and 7 bases separated the two germline ends. The CDR3 runs 13 residues. To note about this clone: Its target is unknown. This CDR3 is also generated by other DNA sequences in the sample.

The sequencing used PBMCs, collected after 24 months of ibrutinib treatment. The source is a human donor with chronic lymphocytic leukemia. This chain joins TRBV5-1 and TRBJ1-1; D is ambiguous. CDR3 loop: CASSSGRNTEAFF. CDR3 nucleotide sequence: TGCGCCAGCAGCTCCGGACGGAACACTGAAGCTTTCTTT.